This entry lists 29 T cell receptor beta chains sequenced from one sample in a study of T cell repertoires in cytomegalovirus infection. TCRdb fed the reads into MiXCR, producing one record per CDR3 protein. The sample lists fewer than 200,000 distinct CDR3 sequences; 13% to 15% were seen once. The sequencing sample was made of PBMCs. These receptors were obtained from a human donor in good health (CMV status not recorded). Some clones in this sample may be carry-over from other donors' samples.

This clonotype was seen a handful of times. The chain recombines TRBV28 with TRBJ1-3; D may be TRBD1 (6 bases). Germline CDR1 and CDR2: MDHEN and SYDVKM. The CDR3 contains 16 residues. V was trimmed by 5 bases and J by 0 bases, leaving 14 bases between them. CDR3 bases: TGTGCCAGCAGTCCTCAGGGGTTCAGCTCTGGAAACACCATATATTTT. It is translated as CASSPQGFSSGNTIYF.

The CDR3 is CASSLGPIGEQYF. CDR3 nucleotides: TGCGCCAGCAGTCTCGGGCCGATTGGCGAGCAGTACTTC. The chain has TRBV23-1 and TRBJ2-7, with no clear D. TRBV23-1 is known as an ORF, though its function is uncertain. The CDR3 is 13 amino acids. The germline V and J ends were trimmed by 4 bases and 6 bases, with 13 bases remaining between them.

This sequence joins TRBV7-2 and TRBJ2-2; 9 positions agree with TRBD2. Germline V gene sequence: CDR1 SGHTA, CDR2 FQGNSA. This CDR3 has 15 residues. J gave up 7 bases and V 3 bases, and 6 bases lay outside the gene matches. The CDR3 spells CASSLGGRDVGELFF. The CDR3 DNA follows: TGTGCCAGCAGCTTGGGCGGGAGGGACGTCGGGGAGCTGTTTTTT.

There are many counts of this clonotype. The rearrangement joins TRBV7-9 to TRBJ2-5, with 7 bases fitting TRBD2. This CDR3 is 14 amino acids long. Germline values: CDR1 SEHNR, CDR2 FQNEAQ (reference sequence). The trim removed 1 base at V and 4 bases at J, leaving 3 bases unmatched. The CDR3 protein is CASSLDPGGETQYF. DNA of the CDR3: TGTGCCAGCAGCTTAGACCCGGGAGGAGAGACCCAGTACTTC.

This clonotype showed up just a few times. This chain uses TRBV7-9 with TRBJ1-2, with TRBD1 matching over 12 bases. The germline V gene encodes CDR1 SEHNR and CDR2 FQNEAQ (reference sequence). V was pared by 3 bases and J by 8 bases, with 7 bases of the junction left unmatched. CDR3 length: 15 amino acids. The CDR3 is CASSLGQGAMPGYTF. CDR3 nucleotides: TGTGCCAGCAGCTTGGGACAGGGGGCCATGCCGGGCTACACCTTC.

This clonotype showed up many times. The chain links TRBV20-1 to TRBJ2-1, with 10 bases that match TRBD2. This CDR3 region has 14 residues. Trimming at V came to 6 bases and at J to 6 bases, leaving 8 bases not matched to a gene. Germline V gene sequence: CDR1 DFQATT, CDR2 SNEGSKA (reference sequence). The CDR3 DNA reads TGCAGTGCCCCGGGACTAGCGTATCTCAATGAGCAGTTCTTC. This codes for CSAPGLAYLNEQFF.

The chain employs TRBV14 and TRBJ2-1; 11 positions match TRBD2. J gave up 7 bases and V 3 bases, and 8 bases lay outside the gene matches. The CDR3 length is 16 residues. Per the germline V gene, CDR1 is SGHDN and CDR2 is FVKESK. The CDR3 here is CASSHLLAGEGNEQFF. CDR3 coding DNA: TGTGCCAGCAGCCACCTACTAGCGGGGGAGGGGAATGAGCAGTTCTTC.

This clonotype was counted only a few times. This rearrangement joins TRBV20-1 to TRBJ2-7, with D possibly being TRBD1 or TRBD2 (5 bases each). Trimming removed 2 bases from V and 4 bases from J, with 18 bases in between. CDR1 and CDR2 (germline): DFQATT, SNEGSKA (reference sequence). This CDR3 is 15 amino acids long. CDR3 in amino acids: CSARSRDHLVYEQYF. The CDR3 DNA is TGCAGTGCTAGAAGCCGGGACCACCTTGTTTACGAGCAGTACTTC.

V usage is TRBV7-3 and J usage is TRBJ1-2, with D perhaps TRBD1 (5 bases). Trimming pared 2 bases from V and 6 bases from J, leaving 13 bases between. CDR3 length: 14 residues. From germline, CDR1 is SGHTA and CDR2 FQGTGA. CDR3 in amino acids: CASSLGAGQDGYTF. Written as DNA, the CDR3 is TGTGCCAGCAGCTTAGGGGCAGGGCAGGATGGCTACACCTTC.

CDR3 DNA: TGTGCCAGCACCCGGACAGGGGGTAAGCGGTATGGCTACACCTTC. Translated: CASTRTGGKRYGYTF. The rearrangement links TRBV28 to TRBJ1-2; 10 bases align to TRBD1. Trimming took 7 bases from V and 5 from J; bases not matched to a gene: 10. CDR1 MDHEN and CDR2 SYDVKM come from the germline V gene. The CDR3 length is 15 residues.

This clonotype showed up just a few times. The V and J genes are TRBV2 and TRBJ1-2; no firm D call. The V gene lost 4 bases and the J gene lost 0 bases, with 9 bases spanning the gap. The CDR3 runs to 14 residues. CDR1 SNHLY and CDR2 FYNNEI come from the germline V gene. For the CDR3, the DNA is TGTGCCAGCAGTGCGGCGGGAACTAACTATGGCTACACCTTC. Amino acid sequence: CASSAAGTNYGYTF.

In this sample, this clonotype turned up many times. CDR3 loop: CASSFFQFLGQGPKNIQYF. As DNA, the CDR3 is TGTGCCAGCAGTTTCTTTCAATTTCTCGGACAGGGCCCCAAAAACATTCAGTACTTC. This rearrangement joins TRBV28 to TRBJ2-4; 8 bases match TRBD1. Looked up from germline, CDR1 is MDHEN and CDR2 is SYDVKM. CDR3 length equals 19 residues. J was trimmed by 2 bases and V by 3 bases; bases with no gene match: 15.

This clonotype has a handful of counts. The chain joins TRBV15 to TRBJ2-3, with 7 bases lining up with TRBD2. The trim removed 2 bases at V and 1 base at J, leaving 9 bases unmatched. Per germline, CDR1 LNHNV and CDR2 YYDKDF (reference sequence). The CDR3 spans 17 residues. Here the CDR3 DNA reads TGTGCCACCAGCAGACTCCCCTGGGCGGGGGGCACAGATACGCAGTATTTT. Translated, it gives CATSRLPWAGGTDTQYF. The whole variable domain, remainder taken from reference TRBV15 and TRBJ2-3, is DAMVIQNPRYQVTQFGKPVTLSCSQTLNHNVMYWYQQKSSQAPKLLFHYYDKDFNNEADTPDNFQSRRPNTSFCFLDIRSPGLGDTAMYLCATSRLPWAGGTDTQYFGPGTRLTVL.

This clonotype occurred many times. The gene calls are TRBV4-2 and TRBJ2-1, with D perhaps TRBD1 or TRBD2 (5 bases each). Trimming shortened V by 4 bases and J by 9 bases, and 13 bases separated the two germline ends. Germline CDR1 and CDR2: LGHNA and YNFKEQ. The CDR3 consists of 13 residues. The CDR3 loop reads CASSPPSGTEQFF. In DNA form, the CDR3 reads TGTGCCAGCAGCCCGCCGAGTGGGACTGAGCAGTTCTTC.

This clonotype has only a few counts. The rearrangement uses TRBV12-5 and TRBJ2-7, with 7 bases fitting TRBD1. V was clipped by 5 bases and J by 1 base; unmatched bases: 2. CDR3 length: 13 residues. In germline, CDR1 is LGHNT, CDR2 FRNRAP. CDR3 bases: TGTGCTAGTGGTACGGGACAGTCCTACGAGCAGTACTTC. Protein product: CASGTGQSYEQYF.

This clonotype was picked up many times. The rearrangement joins TRBV7-9 to TRBJ2-1; 10 positions match TRBD1. Germline V CDR1 and CDR2: SEHNR, FQNEAQ (reference sequence). The CDR3 extends over 16 amino acids. The J segment lost 2 bases and the V segment lost 3 bases, leaving 4 bases of the junction unmatched. The CDR3: CASSFSGTGAYNEQFF. CDR3 nucleotide sequence: TGTGCCAGCAGCTTTTCCGGGACAGGGGCCTACAATGAGCAGTTCTTC.

Ten or more counts support this clonotype. The chain recombines TRBV12-3 or TRBV12-4 with TRBJ1-4, with D tentatively TRBD1 (5 bases). The V end lost 3 bases, the J end lost 3 bases, and 8 bases lay between the germline ends. The CDR3 spans 14 residues. CDR3 protein: CASSFRAANEKLFF. In DNA, the CDR3 is TGTGCCAGCAGTTTCAGGGCGGCTAATGAAAAACTGTTTTTT.

This clonotype was seen many times. The J gene is TRBJ1-1, the V gene TRBV12-3 or TRBV12-4; the D is unclear. The CDR3 extends over 13 amino acids. With 6 bases removed from V and 1 base from J, the gap between germline ends came to 9 bases. For the CDR3, the DNA is TGTGCCAGCAGCTTTCGGGGGAACACTGAAGCTTTCTTT. Amino acid sequence: CASSFRGNTEAFF.

This clonotype has just a few counts. The V call is TRBV6-5, the J call TRBJ2-3; a possible D gene is TRBD1 (7 bases). The CDR3 totals 17 residues. CDR1 is MNHEY and CDR2 is SVGAGI in the germline V gene. V gave up 2 bases and J gave up 0 bases, with 15 bases separating them. The CDR3 spells CASSYRGRGASTDTQYF. The CDR3 DNA is TGTGCCAGCAGTTACAGAGGCAGGGGGGCTAGCACAGATACGCAGTATTTT.

This chain's CDR3 is CASRERGNTEAFF. The CDR3 nucleotides are TGTGCCAGCAGGGAGAGGGGGAACACTGAAGCTTTCTTT. V and J are TRBV5-5 and TRBJ1-1; weak D call: TRBD1 (5 bases). V gave up 5 bases and J gave up 1 base, with 9 bases separating them. Germline lookup yields CDR1 SGHKS and CDR2 YYEKEE (reference sequence). CDR3 length: 13 amino acids. Full variable domain (missing parts from reference TRBV5-5 and TRBJ1-1): DAGVTQSPTHLIKTRGQQVTLRCSPISGHKSVSWYQQVLGQGPQFIFQYYEKEERGRGNFPDRFSARQFPNYSSELNVNALLLGDSALYLCASRERGNTEAFFGQGTRLTVV.

This clonotype was seen more than once but under ten times. The chain couples TRBV29-1 to TRBJ2-3; D may be TRBD2 (5 bases). The CDR3 extends over 13 amino acids. Germline lookup yields CDR1 SQVTM and CDR2 ANQGSEA. The germline V and J ends were trimmed by 3 bases and 2 bases, with 9 bases remaining between them. CDR3 sequence: CSVDLAHTDTQYF. The CDR3 DNA sequence: TGCAGCGTTGATCTAGCCCACACAGATACGCAGTATTTT.

This clonotype was seen many times. The junction departs from the called germline gene at one end, perhaps through a read error. The V gene is TRBV7-2, the J gene TRBJ2-7, with 7 bases lining up with TRBD1. This CDR3 comprises 14 residues. Germline V CDR1 and CDR2: SGHTA, FQGNSA. In DNA form, the CDR3 reads TGTGCCAGCAGTTTAGGACAGGTCAACTACGAGCAGTACTTC. Translation: CASSLGQVNYEQYF.

This clonotype was detected ten times or more. The V gene is TRBV7-2, the J gene TRBJ2-7; no clear D gene. The ends were cut back, 0 bases at V and 0 bases at J, with 6 bases in the middle. CDR3 length: 14 amino acids. CDR1 SGHTA and CDR2 FQGNSA come from the germline V gene. CDR3 DNA sequence: TGTGCCAGCAGCTTAGCTCGTTCCTCCTACGAGCAGTACTTC. Translated, it gives CASSLARSSYEQYF.

This clonotype has at least ten counts. The chain carries TRBV10-3 and TRBJ2-1; 7 bases are a match to TRBD2. Germline V gene sequence: CDR1 ENHRY, CDR2 SYGVKD. The CDR3 is 17 residues long. The V and J ends lost 3 bases and 9 bases, in that order; junction bases with no gene match: 17. The CDR3 DNA sequence: TGTGCCATCAGTGACCCTCCGGGGCGGGAGACGATCGGTGAGCAGTTCTTC. Encoded protein: CAISDPPGRETIGEQFF.

Regarding this clonotype: This sequence may be a read error, since a much larger clone differs from it by one base. Since no conserved phenylalanine or tryptophan closes the CDR3, a read error is the likely cause. V is TRBV6-6 and J is TRBJ2-1; no definite D call. The CDR3 is 14 residues long. Germline V CDR1 and CDR2: MNHNY, SVGAGI (reference sequence). Trimming left V 5 bases short and J 0 bases short, with 8 bases between. The CDR3 loop is CASSEAHSYNEQFL. CDR3 nucleotides: TGTGCCAGCAGTGAGGCACACTCCTACAATGAGCAGTTCCTC.

This clonotype was recorded at least ten times. The chain is built from TRBV7-2 and TRBJ2-1; 11 positions agree with TRBD2. Germline V gene lookup returns CDR1 SGHTA and CDR2 FQGNSA. The CDR3 is 16 amino acids. The V segment lost 2 bases and the J segment 7 bases; nucleotides outside the gene matches: 7. CDR3 loop: CASSLSLAGGTNEQFF. The DNA of the CDR3 is TGTGCCAGCAGCTTATCCCTAGCGGGAGGTACGAATGAGCAGTTCTTC.

This clonotype occurred many times. The rearrangement uses TRBV28 and TRBJ1-4; 7 nucleotides agree with TRBD1. V lost 5 bases and J lost 0; bases outside the gene matches: 6. The CDR3 length is 16 residues. Germline V lookup: CDR1 MDHEN, CDR2 SYDVKM. CDR3 in amino acids: CASSRAGTATNEKLFF. CDR3 bases: TGTGCCAGCAGTCGGGCCGGGACAGCAACTAATGAAAAACTGTTTTTT. Full variable domain (outside the CDR3, taken from reference TRBV28 and TRBJ1-4): DVKVTQSSRYLVKRTGEKVFLECVQDMDHENMFWYRQDPGLGLRLIYFSYDVKMKEKGDIPEGYSVSREKKERFSLILESASTNQTSMYLCASSRAGTATNEKLFFGSGTQLSVL.

The chain links TRBV29-1 to TRBJ2-5; 8 bases are a match to TRBD2. The CDR3 has 15 residues. Germline values: CDR1 SQVTM, CDR2 ANQGSEA. Losses at the gene ends were 7 bases for V and 0 bases for J; bases not matched to a gene: 10. DNA of the CDR3: TGCAGCGCTGCCCCAGCGGGGGCCAACCAAGAGACCCAGTACTTC. It codes for CSAAPAGANQETQYF.

The chain has TRBV27 and TRBJ2-7; D unresolved. Per the germline V gene, CDR1 is MNHEY and CDR2 is SMNVEV (reference sequence). V gave up 2 bases and J gave up 0 bases, with 11 bases separating them. This CDR3 has 15 residues. The CDR3 DNA sequence: TGTGCCAGCAGTTTAGTAAGGCACGACTCCTACGAGCAGTACTTC. Protein product: CASSLVRHDSYEQYF.